The sample holds a few counts of the clone carrying this TCR beta chain. Specified treatment: oral pan-JAK inhibitor, 5-10 mg twice daily. V lost 0 bases to trimming and J lost 10 bases; unmatched junction nucleotides: 5. Per germline, CDR1 SQVTM and CDR2 ANQGSEA. The length of the CDR3 is 13 residues. Following extraction, RNA underwent reverse transcription to cDNA, which served as the sequencing template. Clones were read by immunoSEQ multiplex PCR, and TCRdb kept only the in-frame ones, dropping some. The table lists roughly 110,000 clones, roughly 56% of them singletons, with under 3.5% in the top ten. These data are taken from a study of CD8+ T cells in alopecia areata.

This rearrangement joins TRBV29-1 to TRBJ1-4; 7 bases fit TRBD1. Material: CD4+ T cells sorted from blood, obtained at week 24, from a patient treated with tofacitinib. The source is a human donor with alopecia areata. In nucleotides, the CDR3 is TGCAGCGTTGAAGAAAAAGCAGGGGGAAAACTGTTTTTT. It is translated as CSVEEKAGGKLFF.